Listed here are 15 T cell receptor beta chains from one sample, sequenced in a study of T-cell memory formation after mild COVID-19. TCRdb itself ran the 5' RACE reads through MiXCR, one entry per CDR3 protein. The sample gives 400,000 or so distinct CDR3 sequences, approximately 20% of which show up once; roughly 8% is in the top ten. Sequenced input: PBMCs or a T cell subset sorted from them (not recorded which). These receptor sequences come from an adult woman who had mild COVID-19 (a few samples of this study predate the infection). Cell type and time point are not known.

CDR3 nucleotide sequence: TGTGCTAGTGGTCAAAATCAGCCCCAGCATTTT. Translated, it gives CASGQNQPQHF. The chain joins TRBV12-5 to TRBJ1-5; D remains ambiguous. Per the germline V gene, CDR1 is LGHNT and CDR2 is FRNRAP. V was trimmed by 5 bases and J by 4 bases, leaving 3 bases between them. The CDR3 spans 11 residues.

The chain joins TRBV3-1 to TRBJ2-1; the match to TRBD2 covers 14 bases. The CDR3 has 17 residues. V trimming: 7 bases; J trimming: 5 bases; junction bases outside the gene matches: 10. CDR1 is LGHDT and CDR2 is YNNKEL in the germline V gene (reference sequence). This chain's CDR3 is CASTWTSGGKAHNEQFF. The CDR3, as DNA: TGTGCCAGCACCTGGACTAGCGGGGGGAAAGCCCACAATGAGCAGTTCTTC.

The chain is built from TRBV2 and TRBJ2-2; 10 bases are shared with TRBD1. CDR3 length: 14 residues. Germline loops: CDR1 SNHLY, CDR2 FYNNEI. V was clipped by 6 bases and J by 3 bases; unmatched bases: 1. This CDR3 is CASRGTGDTGELFF. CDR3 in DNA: TGTGCCAGCAGAGGGACAGGGGACACCGGGGAGCTGTTTTTT.

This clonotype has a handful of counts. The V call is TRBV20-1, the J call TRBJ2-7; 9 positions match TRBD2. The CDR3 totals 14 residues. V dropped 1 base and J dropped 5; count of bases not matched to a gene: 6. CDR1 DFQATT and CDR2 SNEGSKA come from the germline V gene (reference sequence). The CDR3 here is CSARVRGRVDEQYF. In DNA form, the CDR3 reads TGCAGTGCTAGAGTTCGCGGGAGGGTCGACGAGCAGTACTTC.

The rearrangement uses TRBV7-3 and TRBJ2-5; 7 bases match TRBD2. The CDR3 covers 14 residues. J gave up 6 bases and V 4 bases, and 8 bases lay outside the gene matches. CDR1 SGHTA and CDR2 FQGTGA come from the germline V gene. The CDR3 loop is CASSSSSGSKTQYF. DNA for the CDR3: TGTGCCAGCAGCTCTTCTAGCGGCTCCAAGACCCAGTACTTC.

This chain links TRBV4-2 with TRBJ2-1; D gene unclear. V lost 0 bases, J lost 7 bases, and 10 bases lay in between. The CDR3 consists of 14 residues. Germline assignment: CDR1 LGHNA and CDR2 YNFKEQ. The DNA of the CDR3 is TGTGCCAGCAGCCAAGATGGCGTCGTGAATGAGCAGTTCTTC. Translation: CASSQDGVVNEQFF.

CDR3 nucleotides: TGTGCCAGCTCACCCGCAGATCCATACACATCGGCGCAGTATTTT. Translated, it gives CASSPADPYTSAQYF. The chain links TRBV18 to TRBJ2-3, with D unresolved. The CDR3 spans 15 residues. V shed 3 bases and J shed 10 bases, with 20 bases lying between them. The germline V gene encodes CDR1 KGHSH and CDR2 LQKENI.

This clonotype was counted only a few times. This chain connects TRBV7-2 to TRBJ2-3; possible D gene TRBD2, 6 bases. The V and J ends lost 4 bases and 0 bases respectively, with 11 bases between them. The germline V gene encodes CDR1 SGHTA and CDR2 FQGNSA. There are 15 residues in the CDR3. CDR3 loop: CASSSSGPSTDTQYF. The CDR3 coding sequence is TGTGCCAGCAGCTCGAGCGGGCCTAGCACAGATACGCAGTATTTT.

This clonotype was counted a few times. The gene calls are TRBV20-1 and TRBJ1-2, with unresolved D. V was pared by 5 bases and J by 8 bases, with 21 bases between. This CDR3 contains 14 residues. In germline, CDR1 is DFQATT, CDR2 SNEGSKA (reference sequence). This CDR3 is CSARKVSGRPGYTF. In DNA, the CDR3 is TGCAGTGCTCGAAAGGTATCAGGAAGACCCGGCTACACCTTC.

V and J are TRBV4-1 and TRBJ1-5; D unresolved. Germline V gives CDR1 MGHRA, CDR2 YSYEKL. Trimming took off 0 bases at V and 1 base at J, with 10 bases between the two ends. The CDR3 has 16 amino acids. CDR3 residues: CASSQETQRSNQPQHF. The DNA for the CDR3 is TGCGCCAGCAGCCAAGAAACTCAGAGGAGCAATCAGCCCCAGCATTTT.

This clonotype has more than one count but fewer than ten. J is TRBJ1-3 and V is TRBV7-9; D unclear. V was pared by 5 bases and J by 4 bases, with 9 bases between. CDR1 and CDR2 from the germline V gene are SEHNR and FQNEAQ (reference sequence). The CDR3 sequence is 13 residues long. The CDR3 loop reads CASSLPLGNTIYF. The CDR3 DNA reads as TGTGCCAGCAGCCTCCCTCTCGGAAACACCATATATTTT. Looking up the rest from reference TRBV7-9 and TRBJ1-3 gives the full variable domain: DTGVSQNPRHKITKRGQNVTFRCDPISEHNRLYWYRQTLGQGPEFLTYFQNEAQLEKSRLLSDRFSAERPKGSFSTLEIQRTEQGDSAMYLCASSLPLGNTIYFGEGSWLTVV.

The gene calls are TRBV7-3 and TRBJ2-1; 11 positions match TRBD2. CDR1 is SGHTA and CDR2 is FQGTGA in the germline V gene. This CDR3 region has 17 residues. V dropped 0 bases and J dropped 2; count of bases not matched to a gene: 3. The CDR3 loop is CASSLTPGLAAYNEQFF. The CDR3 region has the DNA TGTGCCAGCAGCTTAACACCGGGACTAGCGGCCTACAATGAGCAGTTCTTC.

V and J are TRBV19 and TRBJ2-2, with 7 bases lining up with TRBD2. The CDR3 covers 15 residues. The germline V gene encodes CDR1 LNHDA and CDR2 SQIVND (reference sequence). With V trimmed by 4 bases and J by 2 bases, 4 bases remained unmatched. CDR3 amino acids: CASSSRDYNTGELFF. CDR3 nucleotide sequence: TGTGCCAGTAGTAGCCGGGACTACAACACCGGGGAGCTGTTTTTT.

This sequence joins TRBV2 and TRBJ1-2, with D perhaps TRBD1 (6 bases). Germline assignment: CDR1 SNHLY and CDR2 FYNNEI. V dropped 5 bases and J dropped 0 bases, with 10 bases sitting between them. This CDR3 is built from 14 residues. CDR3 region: CASSTGTSNYGYTF. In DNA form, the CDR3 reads TGTGCCAGCAGTACAGGGACTTCTAACTATGGCTACACCTTC.

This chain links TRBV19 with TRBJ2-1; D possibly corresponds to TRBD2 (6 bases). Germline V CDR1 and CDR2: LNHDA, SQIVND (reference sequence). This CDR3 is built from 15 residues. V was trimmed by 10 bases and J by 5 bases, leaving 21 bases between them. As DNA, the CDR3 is TGTGCCACAAGGAAGGGAGGAGGTTCCCACAATGAGCAGTTCTTC. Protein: CATRKGGGSHNEQFF.